Shown below are 14 T cell receptor beta chains from a single sample sequenced in a study of T cell responses to AZD1222 COVID-19 vaccine. The protocol was immunoSEQ multiplex PCR, while the TCRdb copy is restricted to in-frame clones and leaves out a portion. The sample has 140,000 to 150,000 clones, just over 90% seen once. Sample: peripheral blood, taken on day 0 of AZD1222 vaccination. These receptors came from an adult in good health.

As concerns this clone: The sample has other DNA sequences that encode this CDR3 too. The chain is built from TRBV10-1 and TRBJ1-1; TRBD1 might be the D (6 bases). The length of the CDR3 is 14 residues. Per the germline V gene, CDR1 is WNHNN and CDR2 is SYGVQD (reference sequence). The V and J ends lost 3 bases and 1 base respectively, with 9 bases between them. This CDR3 reads CASSESRGNTEAFF. CDR3 in DNA: TGCGCCAGCAGTGAAAGCAGGGGGAACACTGAAGCTTTCTTT.

The sample holds a few counts of this clone. CDR3 nucleotides: TGTGCCAGCAGCCCAACCCATCACGCGGGAAACACCATATATTTT. It specifies CASSPTHHAGNTIYF. The J gene is TRBJ1-3, the V gene TRBV3-1 (or the pseudogene TRBV3-2), with no clear D. V was clipped by 4 bases and J by 4 bases, with 14 bases between them. Germline V gene sequence: CDR1 LGHDT, CDR2 YNNKEL (reference sequence). The CDR3 spans 15 residues.

CDR3 sequence reads: CASSSGRGNQPQHF. Written as DNA, the CDR3 is TGTGCCAGTAGCTCAGGGCGAGGGAATCAGCCCCAGCATTTT. V and J are TRBV19 and TRBJ1-5; a possible D gene is TRBD1 (5 bases). Germline CDR1 is LNHDA and CDR2 is SQIVND (reference sequence). Trimming took 6 bases from V and 4 from J, leaving 13 bases between them. CDR3 length: 14 residues.

The chain couples TRBV5-1 to TRBJ2-2, with D perhaps matching TRBD1 or TRBD2 (5 bases each). Trimming removed 4 bases from V and 2 bases from J, with 12 bases in between. The germline V gene has CDR1 SGHRS and CDR2 YFSETQ. The CDR3 is 15 amino acids. This chain's CDR3 is CASSPRDHNTGELFF. As DNA, the CDR3 is TGCGCCAGCAGCCCCCGGGACCACAACACCGGGGAGCTGTTTTTT.

This sequence joins TRBV9 and TRBJ2-3; no reliable D call. Germline V gene sequence: CDR1 SGDLS, CDR2 YYNGEE. Trimming took 0 bases from V and 4 from J, leaving 9 bases between them. CDR3 length: 14 amino acids. This CDR3 is CASSVALAADTQYF. The CDR3 DNA reads TGTGCCAGCAGCGTAGCCCTGGCGGCAGATACGCAGTATTTT.

The chain joins TRBV3-1 (or the pseudogene TRBV3-2) to TRBJ2-2, with D uncertain. Germline CDR1 and CDR2: LGHDT and YNNKEL (reference sequence). The ends were cut back, 4 bases at V and 9 bases at J, with 9 bases in the middle. The CDR3 totals 12 residues. The CDR3 nucleotides are TGTGCCAGCAGCCTAAAACCGCGGGAGCTGTTTTTT. The encoded protein is CASSLKPRELFF.

The chain couples TRBV6-5 to TRBJ2-5; tentative D call: TRBD1 (6 bases). Looked up from germline, CDR1 is MNHEY and CDR2 is SVGAGI. V was shortened by 10 bases and J by 2 bases, with 11 bases between the two germline ends. This CDR3 spans 12 amino acids. The DNA for the CDR3 is TGTGCCACCGGACAGAAACAAGAGACCCAGTACTTC. Protein: CATGQKQETQYF.

The J gene is TRBJ2-7, the V gene TRBV19; TRBD1 agrees at 9 bases. CDR1 LNHDA and CDR2 SQIVND come from the germline V gene (reference sequence). The CDR3 sequence is 15 residues long. Trimming cost V 3 bases and J 7 bases; bases outside gene matches: 10. CDR3 nucleotide sequence: TGTGCCAGTAGTATCACCGGGACAGGGATCTATGAGCAGTACTTC. This codes for CASSITGTGIYEQYF.

The gene calls are TRBV7-9 and TRBJ2-7; 7 bases align to TRBD1. V was clipped by 0 bases and J by 5 bases; unmatched bases: 10. Looked up from germline, CDR1 is SEHNR and CDR2 is FQNEAQ (reference sequence). The CDR3 loop spans 16 amino acids. CDR3 in DNA: TGTGCCAGCAGCTTAGCGGGTAACAGGGGATCTAACGAGCAGTACTTC. Amino acid sequence: CASSLAGNRGSNEQYF.

The J gene is TRBJ1-5, the V gene TRBV9, with D possibly being TRBD1 (6 bases). V was clipped by 3 bases and J by 0 bases, with 13 bases between them. Germline V gene sequence: CDR1 SGDLS, CDR2 YYNGEE. The CDR3 consists of 16 residues. The CDR3 loop reads CASSAGDNLSNQPQHF. CDR3 bases: TGTGCCAGCAGCGCAGGGGACAACCTTAGCAATCAGCCCCAGCATTTT.

The chain carries TRBV12-3 or TRBV12-4 and TRBJ2-1, with D perhaps TRBD2 (5 bases). V gave up 6 bases and J gave up 9 bases, with 9 bases separating them. CDR3 length equals 11 residues. The CDR3 sequence is CASSSRGEQFF. The CDR3 DNA is TGTGCCAGCAGCTCTCGGGGTGAGCAGTTCTTC.

The V call is TRBV6-4, the J call TRBJ1-4; D is uncertain. Germline values: CDR1 MRHNA, CDR2 SNTAGT. V lost 9 bases to trimming and J lost 14 bases, with 13 bases between them. The length of the CDR3 is 10 residues. CDR3 region: CARAPSCLFF. The DNA for the CDR3 is TGTGCCAGAGCCCCCAGTTGTCTGTTTTTT.

The J gene is TRBJ2-7, the V gene TRBV10-1; 12 bases map to TRBD1. Per the germline V gene, CDR1 is WNHNN and CDR2 is SYGVQD (reference sequence). The CDR3 loop spans 18 amino acids. Unmatched junction bases numbered 12, after V lost 3 bases and J lost 3 bases. The CDR3: CASSERLGDRGPLYEQYF. The CDR3 region has the DNA TGCGCCAGCAGTGAACGTCTTGGGGACAGGGGGCCCCTCTACGAGCAGTACTTC.

V usage is TRBV6-2 or TRBV6-3 and J usage is TRBJ1-1; no clear D gene. CDR3 length: 16 amino acids. V was trimmed by 0 bases and J by 0 bases, leaving 11 bases between them. The germline V gene encodes CDR1 MNHEY and CDR2 SVGEGT. The chain's CDR3 is CASSYSIGKLNTEAFF. CDR3 sequence (DNA): TGTGCCAGCAGTTACTCGATCGGTAAGCTGAACACTGAAGCTTTCTTT.